The next 16 T cell receptor beta chains were all read from a single sample in a study of T cells in Graves' hyperthyroidism and ophthalmopathy. Amplification of TCR beta CDR3 regions was performed using RNA transcripts as template. The HTBI primer set was used in a first-round RT-PCR of the TCR CDR3. MiXCR, applied by TCRdb to the multiplex PCR reads, yields one record per CDR3 protein. The sample holds 550,000 to 650,000 distinct CDR3 sequences, approximately 15% seen once. Sequences were obtained from blood. These receptors originate from a woman aged 40 to 50 with Graves' hyperthyroidism.

This clonotype was detected many times. The chain recombines TRBV2 with TRBJ2-7, with 10 positions matching TRBD1. From germline, CDR1 is SNHLY and CDR2 FYNNEI. The CDR3 covers 13 residues. The V gene end was trimmed by 8 bases and the J gene end by 5 bases; junction bases not matched to a gene: 6. This CDR3 is CASGGQGPDEQYF. CDR3 nucleotide sequence: TGTGCCAGCGGGGGACAGGGGCCCGACGAGCAGTACTTC.

This clonotype was detected many times. The chain uses TRBV7-2 and TRBJ2-7; the D gene could be TRBD1 or TRBD2 (7 bases each). Germline V gene data show CDR1 as SGHTA and CDR2 as FQGNSA. There are 14 residues in the CDR3. Trimming removed 4 bases at V and 2 bases at J, with 12 bases between. The CDR3 DNA reads as TGTGCCAGCAGCTCCCAGGGGGGGCCCTACGAGCAGTACTTC. Residues: CASSSQGGPYEQYF.

This clonotype showed up many times. The chain couples TRBV7-9 to TRBJ2-1; tentative D call: TRBD2 (5 bases). The CDR3 contains 17 residues. Germline-derived CDR1 and CDR2 are SEHNR and FQNEAQ (reference sequence). The ends were cut back, 1 base at V and 8 bases at J, with 21 bases in the middle. The CDR3 DNA follows: TGTGCCAGCAGCTTAGGAGGAGGCTCGAGGTTTTGGGATGAGCAGTTCTTC. This translates into CASSLGGGSRFWDEQFF. Combining the CDR3 with reference TRBV7-9 and TRBJ2-1 gives the whole variable domain DTGVSQNPRHKITKRGQNVTFRCDPISEHNRLYWYRQTLGQGPEFLTYFQNEAQLEKSRLLSDRFSAERPKGSFSTLEIQRTEQGDSAMYLCASSLGGGSRFWDEQFFGPGTRLTVL.

This clonotype occurred a few times. The genes are TRBV30 and TRBJ2-5; perhaps TRBD1 as D (7 bases). With 3 bases removed from V and 4 bases from J, the gap between germline ends came to 18 bases. The CDR3 is 15 amino acids. Germline CDR1 is GTSNPN and CDR2 is SVGIG (reference sequence). CDR3 sequence (DNA): TGTGCCTGGAGCCTCCCCGGAGGGGGCCGAGAGACCCAGTACTTC. Its translation is CAWSLPGGGRETQYF.

This clonotype was picked up a small number of times. This chain joins TRBV29-1 and TRBJ1-1; TRBD1 might be the D (5 bases). Germline loops: CDR1 SQVTM, CDR2 ANQGSEA. The V end was cut by 1 base, the J end by 1 base, with 7 bases between. This CDR3 is built from 13 residues. CDR3 amino acids: CSVEVTANTEAFF. CDR3 sequence (DNA): TGCAGCGTTGAAGTGACAGCGAACACTGAAGCTTTCTTT.

The table lists this clonotype with many counts. The chain uses TRBV20-1 and TRBJ2-7; weak D call: TRBD1 (5 bases). Germline V gives CDR1 DFQATT, CDR2 SNEGSKA (reference sequence). The CDR3 sequence is 14 residues long. Trimming removed 0 bases at V and 5 bases at J, with 14 bases between. The CDR3 DNA sequence: TGCAGTGCTAGAGATTTGGGGCCTAGGGACGAGCAGTACTTC. Protein: CSARDLGPRDEQYF.

This clonotype showed up many times. This chain links TRBV3-1 with TRBJ2-7; a weak D match, TRBD2 (7 bases). Germline values: CDR1 LGHDT, CDR2 YNNKEL (reference sequence). CDR3 length: 15 amino acids. Trimming pared 1 base from V and 2 bases from J, leaving 12 bases between. CDR3 protein: CASSQGGGAPYEQYF. The CDR3 DNA reads as TGTGCCAGCAGCCAAGGAGGGGGGGCCCCCTACGAGCAGTACTTC.

This clonotype was found many times. The chain employs TRBV2 and TRBJ2-3; TRBD1 matches 8 bases. Germline lookup yields CDR1 SNHLY and CDR2 FYNNEI. Trimming at V came to 2 bases and at J to 1 base, leaving 2 bases not matched to a gene. This CDR3 has 15 amino acids. CDR3 DNA: TGTGCCAGCAGTGAACAGGGGGCAGGCACAGATACGCAGTATTTT. It is translated as CASSEQGAGTDTQYF.

This sequence joins TRBV6-2 or TRBV6-3 and TRBJ1-3, with a weak D call TRBD1 (5 bases). The CDR3 is 15 residues long. Germline V CDR1 and CDR2: MNHEY, SVGEGT. V dropped 5 bases and J dropped 0 bases, with 11 bases sitting between them. This CDR3 reads CASSPSGTSGNTIYF. As DNA, the CDR3 is TGTGCCAGCAGTCCCTCGGGGACCTCTGGAAACACCATATATTTT.

This clonotype came up a few times. The chain recombines TRBV7-3 with TRBJ2-4; 9 bases align to TRBD1. J was trimmed by 2 bases and V by 2 bases; bases with no gene match: 4. There are 16 residues in the CDR3. From germline, CDR1 is SGHTA and CDR2 FQGTGA. The CDR3 loop reads CASSLQGTGTKNIQYF. In nucleotides, the CDR3 is TGTGCCAGCAGCTTACAAGGGACAGGGACCAAAAACATTCAGTACTTC.

In its sample, this clonotype was seen many times. This rearrangement joins TRBV2 to TRBJ1-5; 8 nucleotides agree with TRBD1. Germline CDR1 reads SNHLY; CDR2 reads FYNNEI. V lost 6 bases and J lost 7; bases outside the gene matches: 5. The CDR3 is made up of 13 amino acids. The DNA of the CDR3 is TGTGCCAGCAGGGCAGGGGGCGGCCAGCCCCAGCATTTT. Translating gives CASRAGGGQPQHF.

The chain couples TRBV27 to TRBJ2-3, with D tentatively TRBD2 (6 bases). With 6 bases removed from V and 4 bases from J, the gap between germline ends came to 14 bases. This CDR3 is built from 14 residues. The germline V gene encodes CDR1 MNHEY and CDR2 SMNVEV (reference sequence). The CDR3 loop reads CASRGRPGADTQYF. DNA of the CDR3: TGTGCCAGCAGGGGGAGACCGGGAGCAGATACGCAGTATTTT.

The table lists this clonotype with a few counts. The gene calls are TRBV7-3 and TRBJ2-5; 8 nucleotides line up with TRBD1. V was pared by 2 bases and J by 2 bases, with 4 bases of the junction left unmatched. CDR3 size: 15 residues. Germline V CDR1 and CDR2: SGHTA, FQGTGA. In nucleotides, the CDR3 is TGTGCCAGCAGCTTACAGGGGACAGGTCAAGAGACCCAGTACTTC. It yields the protein CASSLQGTGQETQYF.

The chain links TRBV5-1 to TRBJ2-5; D gene ambiguous. The CDR3 consists of 15 residues. CDR1 and CDR2 from the germline V gene are SGHRS and YFSETQ. V lost 0 bases and J 1 base, leaving 10 bases between the germline ends. The CDR3 region is CASSLAGRFQETQYF. DNA of the CDR3: TGCGCCAGCAGCTTGGCCGGACGGTTCCAAGAGACCCAGTACTTC. Full variable domain (rest looked up from reference TRBV5-1 and TRBJ2-5): KAGVTQTPRYLIKTRGQQVTLSCSPISGHRSVSWYQQTPGQGLQFLFEYFSETQRNKGNFPGRFSGRQFSNSRSEMNVSTLELGDSALYLCASSLAGRFQETQYFGPGTRLLVL.

This clonotype appeared many times. The chain uses TRBV3-1 and TRBJ1-1, with 7 bases matching TRBD1. V dropped 4 bases and J dropped 5; count of bases not matched to a gene: 10. The CDR3 is 15 amino acids. Germline V gene data show CDR1 as LGHDT and CDR2 as YNNKEL (reference sequence). CDR3 in DNA: TGTGCCAGCAGCCCCCCAGGCAGGGGGGGAACTGAAGCTTTCTTT. It codes for CASSPPGRGGTEAFF.

Many counts were recorded for this clonotype. The rearrangement links TRBV7-6 to TRBJ2-7, with 15 bases that match TRBD2. The CDR3 contains 17 residues. With 4 bases clipped from V and 5 bases from J, the junction kept 9 bases outside the gene matches. Germline V CDR1 and CDR2: SGHVS, FNYEAQ. CDR3 sequence: CASSWGLGLAGGNEQYF. The CDR3 region has the DNA TGTGCCAGCAGCTGGGGCCTAGGACTAGCGGGAGGGAACGAGCAGTACTTC.